The 23 T cell receptor beta chains presented below share a single source sample, sequenced in a study of blood T cell repertoires in COVID-19. The method was immunoSEQ multiplex PCR; TCRdb's version includes in-frame clones alone and lacks a portion of them. The sample records about 300,000 clones, 89% being singletons. Sample: PBMCs or T cells enriched from blood (not recorded which). These receptors were collected from a woman aged 45-65 years who had been exposed to COVID-19.

The V call is TRBV11-3, the J call TRBJ1-3, with no clear D. The V gene's germline CDR1 is SGHNT and CDR2 YENEEA. Trimming shortened V by 8 bases and J by 1 base, and 6 bases separated the two germline ends. CDR3 length: 12 amino acids. The CDR3 loop reads CASAGSGNTIYF. Here the CDR3 DNA reads TGTGCCAGCGCAGGATCTGGAAACACCATATATTTT.

The chain has TRBV6-2 or TRBV6-3 and TRBJ2-1, with 11 positions matching TRBD1. This CDR3 contains 16 residues. The V and J ends lost 2 bases and 2 bases, in that order; junction bases with no gene match: 2. CDR1 and CDR2 from the germline V gene are MNHEY and SVGEGT. This chain's CDR3 is CASSYKGQGAYNEQFF. CDR3 nucleotides: TGTGCCAGCAGTTACAAGGGACAGGGGGCCTACAATGAGCAGTTCTTC.

V usage is TRBV5-1 and J usage is TRBJ2-3, with TRBD2 matching over 7 bases. V dropped 5 bases and J dropped 4; count of bases not matched to a gene: 7. Germline V gene sequence: CDR1 SGHRS, CDR2 YFSETQ. CDR3 length: 14 amino acids. CDR3 residues: CASRPGGDSDTQYF. The CDR3 nucleotides are TGCGCCAGCAGGCCGGGGGGAGACTCAGATACGCAGTATTTT.

The chain uses TRBV6-5 and TRBJ1-2; 8 bases are a match to TRBD1. The ends lost 2 bases at V and 7 bases at J; junction bases unmatched: 12. Germline V lookup: CDR1 MNHEY, CDR2 SVGAGI. CDR3 size: 16 residues. The CDR3 DNA reads TGTGCCAGCAGTTACGGGAGACAGGGGTTAGGTGCTGGCTACACCTTC. It specifies CASSYGRQGLGAGYTF.

This rearrangement joins TRBV28 to TRBJ2-5, with D perhaps TRBD2 (5 bases). V was trimmed by 5 bases and J by 4 bases, leaving 17 bases between them. Germline V CDR1 and CDR2: MDHEN, SYDVKM. The CDR3 runs 15 residues. CDR3: CASSTYSDPPETQYF. The CDR3 DNA reads as TGTGCCAGCAGTACCTATAGCGACCCCCCAGAGACCCAGTACTTC.

The chain employs TRBV3-1 (or the pseudogene TRBV3-2) and TRBJ1-5; no firm D call. Germline CDR1 is LGHDT and CDR2 is YNNKEL (reference sequence). V was cut by 3 bases and J by 3 bases, with 12 bases left in between. The CDR3 is 15 residues long. The CDR3 spells CASSQAQTNNQPQHF. The CDR3 DNA reads TGTGCCAGCAGCCAGGCTCAGACAAACAATCAGCCCCAGCATTTT.

The chain joins TRBV30 to TRBJ2-3, with TRBD2 matching over 8 bases. The length of the CDR3 is 14 residues. Trimming at V came to 5 bases and at J to 3 bases, leaving 7 bases not matched to a gene. In germline, CDR1 is GTSNPN, CDR2 SVGIG (reference sequence). CDR3 in amino acids: CAWGRGGNTDTQYF. CDR3 in DNA: TGTGCCTGGGGACGGGGGGGGAATACAGATACGCAGTATTTT.

The chain links TRBV24-1 to TRBJ2-7; TRBD1 matches 8 bases. There are 13 residues in the CDR3. The V gene end was trimmed by 4 bases and the J gene end by 6 bases; junction bases not matched to a gene: 4. Germline CDR1 and CDR2: KGHDR and SFDVKD. The CDR3 sequence: CATSDPGTGEQYF. The CDR3 region has the DNA TGTGCCACCAGTGACCCTGGGACAGGCGAGCAGTACTTC.

J is TRBJ2-7 and V is TRBV7-2; no clear D. Trimming took 3 bases from V and 0 from J, leaving 15 bases between them. This CDR3 has 16 amino acids. Germline values: CDR1 SGHTA, CDR2 FQGNSA. The CDR3 bases are TGTGCCAGCAGCTTTGATCCGGCCCGGAGCTCCTACGAGCAGTACTTC. Protein sequence: CASSFDPARSSYEQYF.

The chain uses TRBV2 and TRBJ2-1; D unresolved. There are 11 residues in the CDR3. CDR1 SNHLY and CDR2 FYNNEI come from the germline V gene. The ends were cut back, 7 bases at V and 11 bases at J, with 12 bases in the middle. CDR3 DNA: TGTGCCAGCACTACTGGAGCCCAGCAGTTCTTC. The encoded protein is CASTTGAQQFF.

The chain uses TRBV5-1 and TRBJ2-2; D is unclear. V lost 4 bases and J lost 2, with 3 bases in between. This CDR3 region has 12 residues. CDR1 is SGHRS, CDR2 YFSETQ, per germline. The CDR3: CASSHNTGELFF. The CDR3 DNA sequence: TGCGCCAGCAGCCATAACACCGGGGAGCTGTTTTTT. Combining the CDR3 with reference TRBV5-1 and TRBJ2-2 gives the whole variable domain KAGVTQTPRYLIKTRGQQVTLSCSPISGHRSVSWYQQTPGQGLQFLFEYFSETQRNKGNFPGRFSGRQFSNSRSEMNVSTLELGDSALYLCASSHNTGELFFGEGSRLTVL.

V usage is TRBV18 and J usage is TRBJ1-1; 9 bases fit TRBD1. With 2 bases clipped from V and 8 bases from J, the junction kept 12 bases outside the gene matches. CDR1 KGHSH and CDR2 LQKENI come from the germline V gene. The CDR3 has 16 amino acids. CDR3 coding DNA: TGTGCCAGCTCACCAGCGGGACAGGGAGCGGGGAGCGAAGCTTTCTTT. This codes for CASSPAGQGAGSEAFF.

This sequence joins TRBV15 and TRBJ2-6, with TRBD1 identical over 11 bases. Germline loops: CDR1 LNHNV, CDR2 YYDKDF (reference sequence). J was trimmed by 1 base and V by 7 bases; bases with no gene match: 6. CDR3 length equals 17 residues. The CDR3 nucleotides read TGTGCCACCAACAGGGACAGGGGGAGGTCTGGGGCCAACGTCCTGACTTTC. Translation gives CATNRDRGRSGANVLTF.

This chain connects TRBV5-1 to TRBJ2-1; D perhaps matches TRBD2 (6 bases). The CDR3 is made up of 18 amino acids. Germline CDR1 reads SGHRS; CDR2 reads YFSETQ. Trimming removed 3 bases from V and 3 bases from J, with 22 bases in between. The CDR3 protein is CASSSIGGLRDDYNEQFF. CDR3 sequence (DNA): TGCGCCAGCAGCTCCATCGGAGGGTTACGGGACGACTACAATGAGCAGTTCTTC.

This clone was seen more than once but under ten times. The V gene is TRBV14, the J gene TRBJ1-2; no reliable D call. The CDR3 has 17 residues. Germline V gene sequence: CDR1 SGHDN, CDR2 FVKESK. Trimming stripped 0 bases from V and 7 bases from J, with 21 bases between. CDR3 loop: CASSQDPQRSATRGYTF. For the CDR3, the DNA is TGTGCCAGCAGCCAAGATCCCCAGCGGTCTGCCACCCGTGGCTACACCTTC.

Only one count was recorded for this clone. This chain connects TRBV5-4 to TRBJ2-1; D might be TRBD2 (6 bases). This CDR3 has 15 amino acids. Germline V gene lookup returns CDR1 SGHNT and CDR2 YYREEE (reference sequence). V lost 4 bases and J lost 7, with 18 bases in between. CDR3 coding DNA: TGTGCCAGCAGCCCGCCACAAGGGGCGGGGAATGAGCAGTTCTTC. Translation gives CASSPPQGAGNEQFF.

The CDR3 loop reads CAWTHAGLAYGSNQPQHF. The DNA for the CDR3 is TGTGCCTGGACTCATGCGGGACTAGCTTATGGTAGCAATCAGCCCCAGCATTTT. The V and J genes are TRBV30 and TRBJ1-5; a possible D gene is TRBD1 (5 bases). V lost 4 bases to trimming and J lost 0 bases, with 22 bases between them. The CDR3 loop spans 18 amino acids. Per germline, CDR1 GTSNPN and CDR2 SVGIG (reference sequence).

The J gene is TRBJ1-2, the V gene TRBV2, with 7 positions matching TRBD1. This CDR3 has 13 amino acids. V was clipped by 5 bases and J by 2 bases; unmatched bases: 2. CDR1 is SNHLY, CDR2 FYNNEI, per germline. CDR3 sequence reads: CASSRQGNYGYTF. CDR3 DNA sequence: TGTGCCAGCAGTAGACAGGGAAACTATGGCTACACCTTC.

The chain links TRBV6-5 to TRBJ2-7; unclear D gene. Deletions cut 5 bases from V and 1 base from J, with 12 bases between. The CDR3 consists of 14 residues. CDR1 and CDR2 from the germline V gene are MNHEY and SVGAGI. The CDR3 bases are TGTGCCAGCAGTACCCTTTTCGGGTCCTACGAGCAGTACTTC. Protein: CASSTLFGSYEQYF.

This clone came up once. V usage is TRBV9 and J usage is TRBJ2-1; 9 nucleotides line up with TRBD2. V was pared by 3 bases and J by 6 bases, with 10 bases of the junction left unmatched. In germline, CDR1 is SGDLS, CDR2 YYNGEE. The CDR3 contains 16 residues. CDR3 sequence reads: CASSDGGRGGRNEQFF. Here the CDR3 DNA reads TGTGCCAGCAGCGACGGCGGGCGGGGGGGCCGCAATGAGCAGTTCTTC.

This chain links TRBV4-2 with TRBJ1-2; possibly TRBD1 for D (6 bases). V lost 1 base, J lost 3 bases, and 15 bases lay in between. Per the germline V gene, CDR1 is LGHNA and CDR2 is YNFKEQ. The CDR3 covers 16 residues. CDR3 nucleotides: TGTGCCAGCAGCCAAGTCTCCGACAGGTTTTACTATGGCTACACCTTC. Translated, it gives CASSQVSDRFYYGYTF.

This rearrangement joins TRBV7-9 to TRBJ2-1; D ambiguous. Trimming removed 10 bases at V and 4 bases at J, with 5 bases between. Germline V gene lookup returns CDR1 SEHNR and CDR2 FQNEAQ (reference sequence). The CDR3 sequence is 10 residues long. CDR3: CAIGYNEQFF. The CDR3 nucleotides are TGTGCCATCGGGTACAATGAGCAGTTCTTC.

This chain uses TRBV19 with TRBJ1-2, with D unclear. This CDR3 spans 13 amino acids. Looked up from germline, CDR1 is LNHDA and CDR2 is SQIVND (reference sequence). V was cut by 3 bases and J by 2 bases, with 7 bases left in between. The CDR3 sequence: CASSIGVNYGYTF. Written as DNA, the CDR3 is TGTGCCAGTAGTATCGGGGTGAACTATGGCTACACCTTC.